The clone carrying this T cell receptor (beta chain) was picked up many times. The target antigen is unknown. This sample's TCRbeta library carried unique molecular identifier barcodes. TCRdb independently ran MiXCR on the PCR reads; one entry per CDR3 protein. Here the sample spans some 600,000 distinct CDR3 sequences, 10% to 15% being singletons. The source of the sample is a study of T-cell reconstitution after alpha-beta-depleted transplantation in children. General study findings and limits: By about two months after transplant, alpha-beta T cells reportedly arose from several hundred graft clones that had expanded.

This sequence originates from a male patient aged 10-17 years who had a stem cell transplant for acute myeloid leukemia, so the T cells may come from the graft donor. The input for sequencing was PBMCs, mostly from graft donor cells, taken 360 days after TCRalphabeta/CD19-depleted stem cell transplant.

The CDR3 sequence: CASSPKRGPNEQFF. CDR3 nucleotide sequence: TGTGCCAGCAGCCCTAAGCGGGGCCCCAATGAGCAGTTCTTC. This chain uses TRBV7-6 with TRBJ2-1; 7 bases align to TRBD2. Germline V gene sequence: CDR1 SGHVS, CDR2 FNYEAQ. The J segment lost 6 bases and the V segment lost 5 bases, leaving 7 bases of the junction unmatched. The CDR3 extends over 14 amino acids.